Below are 8 T cell receptor beta chains sequenced from a single sample in a study of radiation and T cells in renal cell carcinoma. TCRdb's copy holds only in-frame clones and misses some; the assay was immunoSEQ multiplex PCR. This sample has under 7,000 clones, with about two thirds found just once. Treatment of the sample: treatment-naive control, cytoreductive nephrectomy. This material consisted of tumor tissue, taken from a patient whose treatment was nephrectomy without radiotherapy. The source of these receptors is a human donor with renal cell carcinoma.

The chain links TRBV7-2 to TRBJ1-1; D remains unclear. Germline V gives CDR1 SGHTA, CDR2 FQGNSA. This CDR3 region has 11 residues. V was cut by 1 base and J by 4 bases, with 1 base left in between. CDR3 sequence: CASSLVTEAFF. As DNA, the CDR3 is TGTGCCAGCAGCTTAGTCACTGAAGCTTTCTTT.

This clone occurred a few times. V is TRBV27 and J is TRBJ1-1, with D uncertain. The CDR3 spans 13 residues. V was pared by 8 bases and J by 6 bases, with 16 bases between. Germline V gene sequence: CDR1 MNHEY, CDR2 SMNVEV (reference sequence). CDR3 in DNA: TGTGCCAGCGGGCTCGGTACGGGCTCTGAAGCTTTCTTT. It codes for CASGLGTGSEAFF.

The genes are TRBV7-3 and TRBJ2-3, with D unresolved. The CDR3 spans 15 residues. CDR1 is SGHTA, CDR2 FQGTGA, per germline. V shed 0 bases and J shed 1 base, with 8 bases lying between them. The CDR3 DNA sequence: TGTGCCAGCAGCTTAACCCCCGATGGCACAGATACGCAGTATTTT. This codes for CASSLTPDGTDTQYF.

The CDR3 is CASRTSGSTGELFF. The CDR3 DNA follows: TGTGCCAGCAGGACTAGCGGGAGCACCGGGGAGCTGTTTTTT. V gene TRBV2 combines with J gene TRBJ2-2, with TRBD2 matching over 12 bases. With 6 bases clipped from V and 4 bases from J, the junction kept 0 bases outside the gene matches. The length of the CDR3 is 14 residues. The V gene's germline CDR1 is SNHLY and CDR2 FYNNEI.

The V gene is TRBV2, the J gene TRBJ1-1, with no clear D. Germline assignment: CDR1 SNHLY and CDR2 FYNNEI. The V and J ends lost 6 bases and 2 bases respectively, with 10 bases between them. The CDR3 length is 13 residues. The CDR3: CASRAHLNTEAFF. CDR3 DNA: TGTGCCAGCAGAGCCCATCTCAACACTGAAGCTTTCTTT.

The V gene is TRBV7-2, the J gene TRBJ2-3; a weak D match, TRBD2 (5 bases). Germline assignment: CDR1 SGHTA and CDR2 FQGNSA. Deletions cut 2 bases from V and 0 bases from J, with 18 bases between. This CDR3 is built from 18 residues. The CDR3 is CASSLRIDPGSSTDTQYF. The CDR3 bases are TGTGCCAGCAGCTTACGGATCGATCCGGGATCTAGCACAGATACGCAGTATTTT.

The chain recombines TRBV30 with TRBJ1-6; the D is unclear. This CDR3 region has 17 residues. The ends were cut back, 2 bases at V and 0 bases at J, with 14 bases in the middle. Germline V gives CDR1 GTSNPN, CDR2 SVGIG (reference sequence). The CDR3 DNA reads TGTGCCTGGAGTTCGAGTCTCTCCAGCTCCTATAATTCACCCCTCCACTTT. It yields the protein CAWSSSLSSSYNSPLHF.

This chain connects TRBV14 to TRBJ1-2; the match to TRBD1 covers 9 bases. Looked up from germline, CDR1 is SGHDN and CDR2 is FVKESK. The V and J ends lost 2 bases and 6 bases, in that order; junction bases with no gene match: 7. The CDR3 loop spans 15 amino acids. CDR3 in DNA: TGTGCCAGCAGCCAACTCGACAGGGGGAGTGATGGCTACACCTTC. This encodes CASSQLDRGSDGYTF. The variable domain in full, completed from reference TRBV14 and TRBJ1-2, reads EAGVTQFPSHSVIEKGQTVTLRCDPISGHDNLYWYRRVMGKEIKFLLHFVKESKQDESGMPNNRFLAERTGGTYSTLKVQPAELEDSGVYFCASSQLDRGSDGYTFGSGTRLTVV.